What follows are 19 T cell receptor beta chains derived from one specimen sequenced in a study of cytomegalovirus exposure and HLA in healthy donors. PCR primers comprised 60 Vbeta and 13 Jbeta primers. The repertoire was sequenced with immunoSEQ multiplex PCR; TCRdb's copy has only in-frame clones and lacks some. The sample consists of fewer than 140,000 clones, more than 60% of them appearing once. Sequenced: PBMCs. Receptor source: a man aged 35 to 55 in good health and CMV-seronegative.

The J gene is TRBJ2-1, the V gene TRBV9; perhaps TRBD2 as D (6 bases). Trimming shortened V by 6 bases and J by 0 bases, and 13 bases separated the two germline ends. The CDR3 sequence is 15 residues long. Germline-derived CDR1 and CDR2 are SGDLS and YYNGEE. The CDR3, as DNA: TGTGCCAGCACCCTTAGCGGAACCTCCTACAATGAGCAGTTCTTC. Residues: CASTLSGTSYNEQFF.

V usage is TRBV28 and J usage is TRBJ1-5; 8 bases are shared with TRBD1. This CDR3 spans 15 amino acids. V was clipped by 5 bases and J by 2 bases; unmatched bases: 5. The germline gives CDR1 MDHEN, CDR2 SYDVKM. For the CDR3, the DNA is TGTGCCAGCAGTCAACAGGGGGGAGGCAATCAGCCCCAGCATTTT. Amino acid sequence: CASSQQGGGNQPQHF.

About this clone: A junction boundary mismatches the germline segment, possibly from a read error. V usage is TRBV5-1 and J usage is TRBJ2-2; TRBD1 matches 9 bases. The germline CDR1 and CDR2 sequences are SGHRS and YFSETQ. CDR3 size: 16 residues. CDR3 loop: CASSLVDRGNAGELFF. Here the CDR3 DNA reads TGCGCCAGCAGCTTGGTCGACAGGGGGAACGCCGGGGAGCTGTTTTTT.

This clone was seen just once. The CDR3 is CASSLEGGQVEAFF. DNA of the CDR3: TGTGCCAGCAGTTTAGAAGGGGGACAGGTAGAAGCTTTCTTT. This chain uses TRBV28 with TRBJ1-1; 8 nucleotides match TRBD1. The germline gives CDR1 MDHEN, CDR2 SYDVKM. The CDR3 extends over 14 amino acids. J lost 8 bases, V lost 2 bases, and 7 bases had no gene match. Complete variable domain (other parts from reference TRBV28 and TRBJ1-1): DVKVTQSSRYLVKRTGEKVFLECVQDMDHENMFWYRQDPGLGLRLIYFSYDVKMKEKGDIPEGYSVSREKKERFSLILESASTNQTSMYLCASSLEGGQVEAFFGQGTRLTVV.

This rearrangement joins TRBV21-1 to TRBJ2-6; the listed D gene, TRBD1, was not tested against the DNA. TRBV21-1 has pseudogene status. There are 17 residues in the CDR3. The CDR3 loop reads CASSPRTGSSGANVLTF. The CDR3 coding sequence is TGTGCCAGCAGCCCGCGGACAGGGTCCTCTGGGGCCAACGTCCTGACTTTC.

The rearrangement links TRBV9 to TRBJ2-7; TRBD1 matches 9 bases. The CDR3 is 14 amino acids. V shed 4 bases and J 3 bases; nucleotides not matched to a gene: 5. Germline values: CDR1 SGDLS, CDR2 YYNGEE. DNA of the CDR3: TGTGCCAGCAGCCTACGACAGGGGGACTACGAGCAGTACTTC. It specifies CASSLRQGDYEQYF.

V usage is TRBV2 and J usage is TRBJ1-1, with 8 bases lining up with TRBD1. The CDR3 consists of 15 residues. V shed 3 bases, J shed 1 base, and the junction held 4 bases outside the gene matches. Germline lookup yields CDR1 SNHLY and CDR2 FYNNEI. The CDR3 loop reads CASSEDRAWNTEAFF. The CDR3 DNA follows: TGTGCCAGCAGTGAGGACAGGGCGTGGAACACTGAAGCTTTCTTT.

The V and J genes are TRBV29-1 and TRBJ2-5; 9 bases match TRBD2. V was clipped by 3 bases and J by 4 bases; unmatched bases: 9. Germline V CDR1 and CDR2: SQVTM, ANQGSEA. The CDR3 runs 15 residues. The chain's CDR3 is CSVDGGGAWGETQYF. CDR3 sequence (DNA): TGCAGCGTTGACGGCGGGGGGGCTTGGGGAGAGACCCAGTACTTC.

The chain combines TRBV10-2 with TRBJ2-5; 10 nucleotides align to TRBD2. In germline, CDR1 is WSHSY, CDR2 SAAADI. The CDR3 sequence is 17 residues long. V shed 4 bases and J 5 bases; nucleotides not matched to a gene: 13. The DNA of the CDR3 is TGCGCCAGCAGTGGGCAATATCTAGCGGGGGTCGGGGAGACCCAGTACTTC. Amino acid sequence: CASSGQYLAGVGETQYF.

V is TRBV6-5 and J is TRBJ1-1; D remains ambiguous. From germline, CDR1 is MNHEY and CDR2 SVGAGI. V was clipped by 2 bases and J by 0 bases, with 10 bases between them. The CDR3 contains 15 residues. The CDR3 DNA follows: TGTGCCAGCAGTTACGGTTTCACTGTGAACACTGAAGCTTTCTTT. Amino acid sequence: CASSYGFTVNTEAFF.

This clone showed up just a few times. The V call is TRBV7-2, the J call TRBJ2-5; perhaps TRBD2 as D (5 bases). The DNA end is more similar to TRBJ2-7, so the J call may be wrong. Per germline, CDR1 SGHTA and CDR2 FQGNSA. This CDR3 comprises 16 residues. The CDR3 DNA follows: TGTGCCAGCAGCTTCACCCCAAGGGTGGGAGCCGGCGAGCAGTACTTC. Translated, it gives CASSFTPRVGAGEQYF.

The V call is TRBV2, the J call TRBJ1-5; 10 bases align to TRBD1. In germline, CDR1 is SNHLY, CDR2 FYNNEI. This CDR3 is built from 16 residues. V lost 3 bases, J lost 2 bases, and 4 bases stayed unmatched. In DNA, the CDR3 is TGTGCCAGCAGTGACGACAGGGGGCCGGGCAATCAGCCCCAGCATTTT. Protein sequence: CASSDDRGPGNQPQHF.

The chain combines TRBV7-8 with TRBJ2-7, with 7 nucleotides matching TRBD1. Trimming took 5 bases from V and 13 from J; bases not matched to a gene: 14. Germline CDR1 is SGHVS and CDR2 is FQNEAQ. The CDR3 sequence is 13 residues long. CDR3 DNA: TGTGCCAGCAGCCCGGACAGGCGCCGCCTCTCATACTTC. Encoded protein: CASSPDRRRLSYF.

This rearrangement joins TRBV18 to TRBJ2-5, with 7 bases lining up with TRBD1. V lost 3 bases to trimming and J lost 1 base; unmatched junction nucleotides: 2. CDR1 and CDR2 from the germline V gene are KGHSH and LQKENI. This CDR3 comprises 14 residues. CDR3 DNA: TGTGCCAGCTCACCGGGGACAGTCCAAGAGACCCAGTACTTC. Its protein product is CASSPGTVQETQYF.

The V gene is TRBV5-1, the J gene TRBJ1-3; the match to TRBD1 covers 9 bases. The germline V gene has CDR1 SGHRS and CDR2 YFSETQ. V shed 4 bases, J shed 0 bases, and the junction held 14 bases outside the gene matches. The CDR3 has 19 amino acids. The CDR3 DNA reads TGCGCCAGCAGCCTCCGAGGACAGGGGAATTTGGGCTCTGGAAACACCATATATTTT. Protein product: CASSLRGQGNLGSGNTIYF.

This chain uses TRBV27 with TRBJ1-2, with a tentative D call TRBD1 (5 bases). The germline gives CDR1 MNHEY, CDR2 SMNVEV (reference sequence). The ends were cut back, 4 bases at V and 1 base at J, with 13 bases in the middle. This CDR3 has 15 amino acids. The CDR3 region is CASSSAGPNNYGYTF. The CDR3 coding sequence is TGTGCCAGCAGTTCGGCAGGGCCGAATAACTATGGCTACACCTTC.

The V call is TRBV5-5, the J call TRBJ1-6, with D maybe TRBD1 (5 bases). V was pared by 0 bases and J by 10 bases, with 11 bases between. The CDR3 loop spans 14 amino acids. CDR1 and CDR2 (germline): SGHKS, YYEKEE (reference sequence). This chain's CDR3 is CASSLEDRGSPLHF. The CDR3 DNA sequence: TGTGCCAGCAGCTTGGAGGATCGGGGGTCACCCCTCCACTTT.

The V call is TRBV28, the J call TRBJ2-4, with 14 bases matching TRBD2. Losses at the gene ends were 6 bases for V and 0 bases for J; bases not matched to a gene: 4. In germline, CDR1 is MDHEN, CDR2 SYDVKM. The CDR3 is 17 residues long. The CDR3 coding sequence is TGTGCCAGCAGCCCGACTAGCGGGGGGGTAGCCAAAAACATTCAGTACTTC. This gives the protein CASSPTSGGVAKNIQYF. The variable domain in full, completed from reference TRBV28 and TRBJ2-4, reads DVKVTQSSRYLVKRTGEKVFLECVQDMDHENMFWYRQDPGLGLRLIYFSYDVKMKEKGDIPEGYSVSREKKERFSLILESASTNQTSMYLCASSPTSGGVAKNIQYFGAGTRLSVL.

This sequence joins TRBV4-1 and TRBJ2-5; 14 bases map to TRBD2. The CDR3 is made up of 15 amino acids. V was pared by 3 bases and J by 7 bases, with 4 bases of the junction left unmatched. CDR1 and CDR2 (germline): MGHRA, YSYEKL. Here the CDR3 DNA reads TGCGCCAGCAGCCATGACGGGACTAGCGGGAGGACCCAGTACTTC. Amino acid sequence: CASSHDGTSGRTQYF.